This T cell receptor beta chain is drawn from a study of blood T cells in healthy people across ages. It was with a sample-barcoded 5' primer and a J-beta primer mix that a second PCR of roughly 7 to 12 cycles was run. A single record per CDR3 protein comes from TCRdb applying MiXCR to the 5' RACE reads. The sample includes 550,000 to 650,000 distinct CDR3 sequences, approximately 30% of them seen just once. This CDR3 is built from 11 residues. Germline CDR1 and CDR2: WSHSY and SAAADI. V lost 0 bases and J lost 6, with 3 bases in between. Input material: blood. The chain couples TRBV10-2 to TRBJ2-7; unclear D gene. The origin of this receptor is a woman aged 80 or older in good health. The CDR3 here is CASSESFEQYF. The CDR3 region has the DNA TGCGCCAGCAGTGAGTCGTTCGAGCAGTACTTC.